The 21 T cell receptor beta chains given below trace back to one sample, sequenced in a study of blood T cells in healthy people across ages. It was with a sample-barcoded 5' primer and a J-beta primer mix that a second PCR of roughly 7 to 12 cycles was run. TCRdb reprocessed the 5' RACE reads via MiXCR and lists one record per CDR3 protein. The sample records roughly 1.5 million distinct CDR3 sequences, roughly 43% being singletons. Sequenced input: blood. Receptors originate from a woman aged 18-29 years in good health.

The CDR3, as DNA: TGTGCCAGCGCCGTGGGCACAGATACGCAGTATTTT. Protein: CASAVGTDTQYF. The chain combines TRBV12-3 or TRBV12-4 with TRBJ2-3; D call uncertain. The CDR3 extends over 12 amino acids. V shed 8 bases and J shed 1 base, with 7 bases lying between them.

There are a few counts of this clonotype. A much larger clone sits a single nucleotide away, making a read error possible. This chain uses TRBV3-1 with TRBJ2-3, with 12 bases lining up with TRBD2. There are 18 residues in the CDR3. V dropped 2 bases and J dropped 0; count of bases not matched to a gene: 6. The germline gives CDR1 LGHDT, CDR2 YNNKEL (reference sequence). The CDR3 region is CASSQMLAGGVSTDTQYF. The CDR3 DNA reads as TGTGCCAGCAGCCAAATGCTAGCGGGAGGGGTCAGCACAGATACGCAGTATTTT.

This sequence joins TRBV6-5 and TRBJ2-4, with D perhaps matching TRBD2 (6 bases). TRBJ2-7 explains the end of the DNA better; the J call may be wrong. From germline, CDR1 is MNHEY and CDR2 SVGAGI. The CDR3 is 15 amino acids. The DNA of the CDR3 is TGTGCCAGCACTACAACCAGAGGCAGGGAGGACGAGCAGTACTTC. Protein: CASTTTRGREDEQYF.

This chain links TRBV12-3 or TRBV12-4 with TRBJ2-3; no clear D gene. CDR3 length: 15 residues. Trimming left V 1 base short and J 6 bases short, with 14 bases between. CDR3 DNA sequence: TGTGCCAGCAGTTTAGACGTAGGAGTGGTGGATACGCAGTATTTT. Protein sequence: CASSLDVGVVDTQYF.

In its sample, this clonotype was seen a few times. The CDR3 DNA is TGTGCCAGCAGTTTAATGCAGGGTAACTATGGCTACACCTTC. It is translated as CASSLMQGNYGYTF. This rearrangement joins TRBV12-3 or TRBV12-4 to TRBJ1-2; D may be TRBD1 (5 bases). Trimming pared 2 bases from V and 1 base from J, leaving 8 bases between. CDR3 length: 14 residues.

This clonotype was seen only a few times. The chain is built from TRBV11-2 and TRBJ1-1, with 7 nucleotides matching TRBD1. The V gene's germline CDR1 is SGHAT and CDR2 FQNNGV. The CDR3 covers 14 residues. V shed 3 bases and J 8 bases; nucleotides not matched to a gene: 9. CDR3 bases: TGTGCCAGCAGCTTCTCAGGGGGGAGGAAGGAAGCTTTCTTT. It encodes CASSFSGGRKEAFF.

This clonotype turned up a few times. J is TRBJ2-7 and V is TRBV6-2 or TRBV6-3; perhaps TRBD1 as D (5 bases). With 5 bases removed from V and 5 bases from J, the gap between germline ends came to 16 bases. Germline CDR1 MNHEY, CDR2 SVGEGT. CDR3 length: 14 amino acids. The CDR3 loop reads CASSTPPGSHEQYF. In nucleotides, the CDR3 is TGTGCCAGCAGTACACCCCCAGGGTCCCACGAGCAGTACTTC.

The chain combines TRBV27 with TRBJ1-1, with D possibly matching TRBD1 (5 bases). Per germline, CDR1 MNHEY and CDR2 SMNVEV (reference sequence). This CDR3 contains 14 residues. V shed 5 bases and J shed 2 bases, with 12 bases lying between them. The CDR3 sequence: CASSGRGENTEAFF. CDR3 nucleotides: TGTGCCAGCAGTGGCCGGGGGGAAAACACTGAAGCTTTCTTT.

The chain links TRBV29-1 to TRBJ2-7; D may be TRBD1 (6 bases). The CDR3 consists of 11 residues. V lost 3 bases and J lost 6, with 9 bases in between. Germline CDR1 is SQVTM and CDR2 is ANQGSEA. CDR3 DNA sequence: TGCAGCGTTGATGGCAGGGGCGAGCAGTACTTC. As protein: CSVDGRGEQYF.

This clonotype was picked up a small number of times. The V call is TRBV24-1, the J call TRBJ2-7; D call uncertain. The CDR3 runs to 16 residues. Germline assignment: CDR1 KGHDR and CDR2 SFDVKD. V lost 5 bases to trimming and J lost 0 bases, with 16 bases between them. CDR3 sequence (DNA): TGTGCCACCAGTGCGAGGCTCCTGAGAATCTCCTACGAGCAGTACTTC. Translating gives CATSARLLRISYEQYF.

The CDR3 reads CASSSRTSGDYNEQFF. The CDR3 DNA reads as TGTGCCAGCAGCTCTAGGACTAGCGGGGACTACAATGAGCAGTTCTTC. The genes are TRBV7-9 and TRBJ2-1; the match to TRBD2 covers 12 bases. After removal of 4 bases from V and 3 bases from J, the junction contained 4 bases not matched to a gene. Per germline, CDR1 SEHNR and CDR2 FQNEAQ (reference sequence). The CDR3 is made up of 16 amino acids.

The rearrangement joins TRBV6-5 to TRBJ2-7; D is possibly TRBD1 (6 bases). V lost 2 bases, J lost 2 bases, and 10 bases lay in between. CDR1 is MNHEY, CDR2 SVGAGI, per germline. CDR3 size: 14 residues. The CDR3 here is CASSYLQGTYEQYF. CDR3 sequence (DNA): TGTGCCAGCAGTTACCTACAGGGCACCTACGAGCAGTACTTC.

CDR3 sequence: CASSLSGTGNTIYF. The CDR3 bases are TGCGCCAGCAGCCTCTCAGGGACTGGAAACACCATATATTTT. The rearrangement links TRBV4-1 to TRBJ1-3, with D possibly TRBD1 on 5 matching bases. Germline lookup yields CDR1 MGHRA and CDR2 YSYEKL. The V end was cut by 4 bases, the J end by 2 bases, with 9 bases between. The CDR3 loop spans 14 amino acids.

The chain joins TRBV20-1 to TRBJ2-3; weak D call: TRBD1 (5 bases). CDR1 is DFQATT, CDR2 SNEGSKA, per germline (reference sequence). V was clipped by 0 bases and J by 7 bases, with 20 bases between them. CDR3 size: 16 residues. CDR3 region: CSARDLTDRAGNTQYF. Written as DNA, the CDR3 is TGCAGTGCTAGAGATCTAACAGACAGAGCAGGAAATACGCAGTATTTT.

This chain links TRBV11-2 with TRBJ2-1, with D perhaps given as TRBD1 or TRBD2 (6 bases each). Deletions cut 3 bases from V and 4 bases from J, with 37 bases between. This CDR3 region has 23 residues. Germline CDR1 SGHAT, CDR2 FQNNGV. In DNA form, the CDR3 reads TGTGCCAGCAGCTTTTATGGGGGCTCCGATGGTCGAGCGGGCGCGGACCTGTACAATGAGCAGTTCTTC. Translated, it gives CASSFYGGSDGRAGADLYNEQFF. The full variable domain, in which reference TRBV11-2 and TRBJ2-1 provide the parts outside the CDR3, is EAGVAQSPRYKIIEKRQSVAFWCNPISGHATLYWYQQILGQGPKLLIQFQNNGVVDDSQLPKDRFSAERLKGVDSTLKIQPAKLEDSAVYLCASSFYGGSDGRAGADLYNEQFFGPGTRLTVL.

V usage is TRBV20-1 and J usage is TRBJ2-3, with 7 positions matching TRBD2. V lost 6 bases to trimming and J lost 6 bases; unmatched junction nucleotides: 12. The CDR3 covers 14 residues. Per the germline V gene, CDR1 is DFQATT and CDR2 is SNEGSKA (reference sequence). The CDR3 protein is CSARTSELRDTQYF. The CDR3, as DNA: TGCAGTGCCCGCACTAGCGAGCTCCGGGATACGCAGTATTTT.

The CDR3 spells CSARAEREGFYNEQYF. CDR3 nucleotide sequence: TGCAGTGCTCGCGCCGAGCGGGAGGGCTTTTACAATGAGCAGTACTTC. This chain connects TRBV20-1 to TRBJ2-5, with 10 nucleotides matching TRBD2. The junction had 20 bases not matched to a gene; V was cut back by 5 bases and J by 11 bases. The CDR3 extends over 16 amino acids. CDR1 and CDR2 from the germline V gene are DFQATT and SNEGSKA (reference sequence).

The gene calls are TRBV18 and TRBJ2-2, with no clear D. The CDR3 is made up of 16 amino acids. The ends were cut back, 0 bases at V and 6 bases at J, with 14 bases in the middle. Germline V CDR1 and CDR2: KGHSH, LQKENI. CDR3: CASSPPNSKGSGELFF. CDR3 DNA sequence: TGTGCCAGCTCACCACCTAACAGCAAGGGTTCCGGGGAGCTGTTTTTT. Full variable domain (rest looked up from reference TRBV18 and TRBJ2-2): NAGVMQNPRHLVRRRGQEARLRCSPMKGHSHVYWYRQLPEEGLKFMVYLQKENIIDESGMPKERFSAEFPKEGPSILRIQQVVRGDSAAYFCASSPPNSKGSGELFFGEGSRLTVL.

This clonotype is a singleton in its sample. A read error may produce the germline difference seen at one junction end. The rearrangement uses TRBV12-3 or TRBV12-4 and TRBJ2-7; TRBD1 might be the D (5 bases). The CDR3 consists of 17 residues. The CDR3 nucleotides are TGTGCCAGCAGTTTAGCGCTTGGTATGGGGCCTACCTACGAGCGGTACTTC. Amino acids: CASSLALGMGPTYERYF.

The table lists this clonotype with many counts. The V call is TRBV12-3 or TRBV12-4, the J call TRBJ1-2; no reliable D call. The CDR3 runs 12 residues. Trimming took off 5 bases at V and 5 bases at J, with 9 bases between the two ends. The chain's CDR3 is CASSPLRYGYTF. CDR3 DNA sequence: TGTGCCAGCAGTCCCCTGAGATATGGCTACACCTTC.

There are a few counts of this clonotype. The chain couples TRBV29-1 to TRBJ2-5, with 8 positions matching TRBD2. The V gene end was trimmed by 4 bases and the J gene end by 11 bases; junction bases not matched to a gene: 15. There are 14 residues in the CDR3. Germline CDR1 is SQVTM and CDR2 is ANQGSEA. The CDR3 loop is CSVALLAVYNEQYF. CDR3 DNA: TGCAGCGTTGCTCTACTAGCGGTTTACAATGAGCAGTACTTC.